These 13 T cell receptor beta chains came from one sample sequenced in a study of brain T cells in children with intractable seizures. The assay was immunoSEQ multiplex PCR, and TCRdb's table has in-frame clones only and misses some. The table lists about 320,000 clones, 93% of them singletons. Time point indicated: blood from clinic visit 5 months post-surgery; TSC patient then seizure free. The source material was peripheral blood, sampled less than 6 months after surgery. These receptor sequences come from a boy under two years old with tuberous sclerosis and intractable seizures.

The chain employs TRBV7-8 and TRBJ1-5, with a tentative D call TRBD1 (6 bases). CDR1 is SGHVS and CDR2 is FQNEAQ in the germline V gene. V was cut by 5 bases and J by 4 bases, with 12 bases left in between. This CDR3 has 14 amino acids. CDR3 amino acids: CASSENRVNQPQHF. The DNA of the CDR3 is TGTGCCAGCAGCGAAAACAGGGTAAATCAGCCCCAGCATTTT.

This clone was counted between two and nine times. The CDR3 nucleotides read TGTGCCAGCAAAGGAGGCAGTCTGCCGGAGACCCAGTACTTC. This translates into CASKGGSLPETQYF. The chain uses TRBV2 and TRBJ2-5; D is perhaps TRBD2 (5 bases). The CDR3 consists of 14 residues. The ends were cut back, 7 bases at V and 5 bases at J, with 17 bases in the middle. The germline V gene has CDR1 SNHLY and CDR2 FYNNEI.

The V gene is TRBV3-1 (or the pseudogene TRBV3-2), the J gene TRBJ1-2; D call uncertain. V gave up 3 bases and J gave up 8 bases, with 13 bases separating them. Germline V lookup: CDR1 LGHDT, CDR2 YNNKEL (reference sequence). CDR3 length: 13 amino acids. The CDR3 coding sequence is TGTGCCAGCAGCCAGGGAGGTGGGAGCGGCTACACCTTC. Translated: CASSQGGGSGYTF.

The genes are TRBV5-8 and TRBJ1-2; D call uncertain. The germline CDR1 and CDR2 sequences are SGHTS and YDEGEE. The CDR3 has 15 amino acids. V was shortened by 4 bases and J by 1 base, with 14 bases between the two germline ends. The CDR3 DNA sequence: TGTGCCAGCAGCCCCCCGGTGGCCGTTAACTATGGCTACACCTTC. Translation gives CASSPPVAVNYGYTF.

The rearrangement uses TRBV4-2 and TRBJ2-2, with D uncertain. The CDR3 is 12 residues long. The V end lost 0 bases, the J end lost 7 bases, and 3 bases lay between the germline ends. Germline loops: CDR1 LGHNA, CDR2 YNFKEQ. CDR3: CASSQEGGELFF. DNA for the CDR3: TGTGCCAGCAGCCAAGAAGGCGGGGAGCTGTTTTTT.

The chain carries TRBV20-1 and TRBJ2-7; D might be TRBD1 or TRBD2, each matching 6 bases. The CDR3 length is 14 residues. V was trimmed by 3 bases and J by 1 base, leaving 13 bases between them. Germline V gene sequence: CDR1 DFQATT, CDR2 SNEGSKA (reference sequence). The CDR3 region is CSASGGLRSYEQYF. CDR3 nucleotide sequence: TGCAGTGCTAGTGGGGGGCTTCGGTCCTACGAGCAGTACTTC.

This clone was found once. The rearrangement uses TRBV2 and TRBJ2-7; D not certain. CDR1 SNHLY and CDR2 FYNNEI come from the germline V gene. The V end lost 4 bases, the J end lost 0 bases, and 7 bases lay between the germline ends. This CDR3 has 13 amino acids. The chain's CDR3 is CASSAPLSYEQYF. The CDR3 coding sequence is TGTGCCAGCAGTGCCCCCCTCTCCTACGAGCAGTACTTC.

This sequence joins TRBV5-1 and TRBJ1-1; 8 bases are shared with TRBD1. J gave up 3 bases and V 0 bases, and 4 bases lay outside the gene matches. Germline V gene data show CDR1 as SGHRS and CDR2 as YFSETQ. The CDR3 has 15 residues. The CDR3 is CASSLAPGQDTEAFF. CDR3 DNA sequence: TGCGCCAGCAGCTTGGCCCCGGGACAGGACACTGAAGCTTTCTTT.

CDR3 nucleotides: TGTGCCAGCAGCCAAGATCGAGCGGGAGGGCAGGAGACCCAGTACTTC. It encodes CASSQDRAGGQETQYF. The chain carries TRBV3-1 (or the pseudogene TRBV3-2) and TRBJ2-5; 10 bases are shared with TRBD2. Germline V gives CDR1 LGHDT, CDR2 YNNKEL (reference sequence). After removal of 0 bases from V and 5 bases from J, the junction contained 6 bases not matched to a gene. This CDR3 is 16 amino acids long.

This rearrangement joins TRBV7-9 to TRBJ1-1; TRBD1 agrees at 9 bases. With V trimmed by 2 bases and J by 4 bases, 8 bases remained unmatched. Germline-derived CDR1 and CDR2 are SEHNR and FQNEAQ (reference sequence). CDR3 length equals 16 residues. Written as DNA, the CDR3 is TGTGCCAGCAGCTTATGGGTCACGGGACAGGGCACTGAAGCTTTCTTT. Translated: CASSLWVTGQGTEAFF. The full variable domain, with the rest looked up from reference TRBV7-9 and TRBJ1-1, is DTGVSQNPRHKITKRGQNVTFRCDPISEHNRLYWYRQTLGQGPEFLTYFQNEAQLEKSRLLSDRFSAERPKGSFSTLEIQRTEQGDSAMYLCASSLWVTGQGTEAFFGQGTRLTVV.

The CDR3, as DNA: TGTGCCAGCAGCCAACTCGGACGGGGCACTGAAGCTTTCTTT. This sequence encodes CASSQLGRGTEAFF. V usage is TRBV3-1 (or the pseudogene TRBV3-2) and J usage is TRBJ1-1, with D unclear. CDR1 and CDR2 (germline): LGHDT, YNNKEL (reference sequence). With 2 bases removed from V and 4 bases from J, the gap between germline ends came to 11 bases. This CDR3 is built from 14 residues.

V gene TRBV4-1 combines with J gene TRBJ1-2; 7 nucleotides match TRBD1. This CDR3 is built from 14 residues. Unmatched junction bases numbered 2, after V lost 4 bases and J lost 0 bases. CDR1 MGHRA and CDR2 YSYEKL come from the germline V gene. This CDR3 reads CASSLQGPNYGYTF. Written as DNA, the CDR3 is TGCGCCAGCAGCCTACAGGGGCCTAACTATGGCTACACCTTC.

The chain carries TRBV3-1 (or the pseudogene TRBV3-2) and TRBJ2-3; 11 bases align to TRBD2. CDR1 is LGHDT and CDR2 is YNNKEL in the germline V gene (reference sequence). This CDR3 contains 18 residues. V gave up 1 base and J gave up 0 bases; unmatched junction bases: 6. The CDR3 is CASSQVLAGGSSTDTQYF. The CDR3 DNA sequence: TGTGCCAGCAGCCAAGTTCTAGCGGGAGGCTCTAGCACAGATACGCAGTATTTT.